The 32 T cell receptor beta chains reported below all come from one sample, sequenced in a study of T-cell memory formation after mild COVID-19. TCRdb recomputed calls from the 5' RACE reads with MiXCR, one row per CDR3 protein. Among about 38,000 distinct CDR3 sequences, 10% to 12% were seen once, and the ten largest hold approximately 28%. Sequenced material: PBMCs or a T cell subset sorted from them (not recorded which). These receptor sequences come from a man younger than 30 who had mild COVID-19 (a few samples of this study predate the infection). Cell type and time point are not known.

This clonotype was seen repeatedly, ten times or more. The chain recombines TRBV5-1 with TRBJ2-2; 11 bases agree with TRBD2. The germline gives CDR1 SGHRS, CDR2 YFSETQ. The CDR3 length is 16 residues. The J segment lost 6 bases and the V segment lost 5 bases, leaving 9 bases of the junction unmatched. CDR3 in DNA: TGCGCCAGCAGTAGTGGGACTAGCGGCGCGCCCGGGGAGCTGTTTTTT. Translating it yields CASSSGTSGAPGELFF.

This clonotype was seen many times. The V call is TRBV12-3 or TRBV12-4, the J call TRBJ2-3; a possible D gene is TRBD2 (6 bases). The germline V and J ends were trimmed by 4 bases and 13 bases, with 18 bases remaining between them. The CDR3 consists of 13 residues. The CDR3 nucleotides read TGTGCCAGCAGTTCCTCCGGTCAGGGAGGCAAGTATTTT. Translated: CASSSSGQGGKYF.

This clonotype showed up many times. The J gene is TRBJ2-1, the V gene TRBV12-3 or TRBV12-4; a possible D gene is TRBD2 (6 bases). V lost 7 bases, J lost 9 bases, and 10 bases lay in between. The CDR3 spans 11 residues. CDR3 amino acids: CASTLGSEQFF. The CDR3 nucleotides read TGTGCCAGCACCCTCGGGAGTGAGCAGTTCTTC.

This clonotype was counted many times. J is TRBJ1-2 and V is TRBV10-3; TRBD1 matches 9 bases. Germline CDR1 and CDR2: ENHRY and SYGVKD. The CDR3 has 12 amino acids. V shed 8 bases and J 7 bases; nucleotides not matched to a gene: 5. CDR3 sequence (DNA): TGTGCCATCCTACAGGGGGCAAGTGGCTACACCTTC. It codes for CAILQGASGYTF.

Ten or more counts support this clonotype. CDR3 sequence (DNA): TGTGCCAGCAGCTACCAGACAGGGAAGGGCACTGAAGCTTTCTTT. It is translated as CASSYQTGKGTEAFF. The chain is built from TRBV7-9 and TRBJ1-1; 7 nucleotides align to TRBD1. The CDR3 has 15 residues. The junction had 9 bases not matched to a gene; V was cut back by 4 bases and J by 4 bases. Germline V gives CDR1 SEHNR, CDR2 FQNEAQ (reference sequence).

This clonotype was seen repeatedly, ten times or more. The chain is built from TRBV7-7 and TRBJ2-3; 10 bases are shared with TRBD2. CDR1 and CDR2 (germline): SSHAT, FNYEAQ (reference sequence). The length of the CDR3 is 16 residues. The V gene end was trimmed by 5 bases and the J gene end by 6 bases; junction bases not matched to a gene: 11. This CDR3 reads CASSPRAGGPGDTQYF. The CDR3 DNA reads as TGTGCCAGCAGCCCTCGAGCGGGGGGGCCGGGCGATACGCAGTATTTT.

At least ten counts were recorded for this clonotype. CDR3 nucleotides: TGTGCCAGCAGTCCCCGACTTTCGACGATAAGCAATCAGCCCCAGCATTTT. Translated, it gives CASSPRLSTISNQPQHF. The J gene is TRBJ1-5, the V gene TRBV6-1; D not resolved. This CDR3 has 17 amino acids. V lost 5 bases and J 1 base, leaving 18 bases between the germline ends. CDR1 and CDR2 from the germline V gene are MNHNS and SASEGT.

The chain employs TRBV19 and TRBJ2-6; D unclear. CDR3 length equals 12 residues. V lost 7 bases and J 1 base, leaving 2 bases between the germline ends. CDR1 is LNHDA, CDR2 SQIVND, per germline (reference sequence). The CDR3 DNA reads as TGTGCCAGTAAGTCTGGGGCCAACGTCCTGACTTTC. It translates to CASKSGANVLTF.

The chain combines TRBV2 with TRBJ1-6; D is possibly TRBD1 (5 bases). V lost 5 bases, J lost 0 bases, and 11 bases lay in between. CDR3 length: 16 amino acids. Germline V CDR1 and CDR2: SNHLY, FYNNEI. The CDR3 loop reads CASSHKGSSYNSPLHF. The CDR3 bases are TGTGCCAGCAGTCACAAGGGGAGCTCCTATAATTCACCCCTCCACTTT.

This clonotype showed up just a few times. The V and J genes are TRBV19 and TRBJ1-1, with D uncertain. There are 15 residues in the CDR3. In germline, CDR1 is LNHDA, CDR2 SQIVND (reference sequence). V gave up 3 bases and J gave up 4 bases, with 15 bases separating them. CDR3 sequence reads: CASSIGSGWFTEAFF. CDR3 DNA: TGTGCCAGTAGTATTGGAAGTGGTTGGTTCACTGAAGCTTTCTTT.

This clonotype showed up many times. The chain joins TRBV15 to TRBJ2-7; D is unclear. CDR1 and CDR2 (germline): LNHNV, YYDKDF (reference sequence). The CDR3 consists of 13 residues. V was shortened by 5 bases and J by 0 bases, with 8 bases between the two germline ends. CDR3 in DNA: TGTGCCACCAGCTTGTCAGTCTCCTACGAGCAGTACTTC. Amino acid sequence: CATSLSVSYEQYF.

This chain links TRBV7-2 with TRBJ2-3; no clear D gene. With 4 bases removed from V and 6 bases from J, the gap between germline ends came to 5 bases. Germline V lookup: CDR1 SGHTA, CDR2 FQGNSA. This CDR3 is 11 amino acids long. The CDR3 is CASSSLDTQYF. DNA of the CDR3: TGTGCCAGCAGCTCCCTTGATACGCAGTATTTT.

This clonotype has at least ten counts. The chain links TRBV20-1 to TRBJ2-3, with D unclear. The CDR3 covers 11 residues. The ends were cut back, 2 bases at V and 9 bases at J, with 9 bases in the middle. Germline values: CDR1 DFQATT, CDR2 SNEGSKA (reference sequence). Here the CDR3 reads CSARTGATQYF. CDR3 sequence (DNA): TGCAGTGCTAGAACTGGAGCCACGCAGTATTTT.

This clonotype was seen ten or more times. A read error may account for a junction end that differs from germline. V is TRBV7-7 and J is TRBJ2-1, with 8 bases aligning to TRBD1. This CDR3 has 13 amino acids. The germline gives CDR1 SSHAT, CDR2 FNYEAQ (reference sequence). The CDR3 region is CASSPETGVEQFF. CDR3 nucleotides: TGTGCTAGCAGCCCAGAGACAGGGGTCGAGCAGTTCTTC.

The table lists this clonotype with many counts. The chain employs TRBV20-1 and TRBJ2-3; 9 bases map to TRBD2. Germline V gene data show CDR1 as DFQATT and CDR2 as SNEGSKA (reference sequence). The V and J ends lost 4 bases and 7 bases, in that order; junction bases with no gene match: 9. The CDR3 has 14 residues. CDR3 DNA sequence: TGCAGTGCTATTAGCGGGGGAGGCGGTAATACGCAGTATTTT. It is translated as CSAISGGGGNTQYF.

This clonotype was found many times. This chain uses TRBV7-2 with TRBJ2-3, with a tentative D call TRBD1 (5 bases). Germline-derived CDR1 and CDR2 are SGHTA and FQGNSA. This CDR3 is 16 amino acids long. V lost 5 bases, J lost 0 bases, and 15 bases lay in between. CDR3 region: CASSRITGSSTDTQYF. In nucleotides, the CDR3 is TGTGCCAGCAGCCGAATAACAGGTTCTAGCACAGATACGCAGTATTTT.

This clonotype was seen more than once but under ten times. The gene calls are TRBV10-2 and TRBJ1-5; D unresolved. Between the trimmed V and J ends, which lost 0 bases and 4 bases, there was a span of 13 bases. The germline CDR1 and CDR2 sequences are WSHSY and SAAADI. The CDR3 is 16 residues long. The CDR3, as DNA: TGCGCCAGCAGTGAGTCGTATGGGGTCCAGAATCAGCCCCAGCATTTT. It is translated as CASSESYGVQNQPQHF.

The V gene is TRBV7-2, the J gene TRBJ2-5; unclear D gene. Deletions cut 6 bases from V and 4 bases from J, with 12 bases between. The CDR3 is made up of 13 amino acids. Looked up from germline, CDR1 is SGHTA and CDR2 is FQGNSA. This chain's CDR3 is CASSRKSGETQYF. The CDR3 DNA follows: TGTGCCAGCAGTCGGAAGAGTGGAGAGACCCAGTACTTC.

This clonotype has a handful of counts. This chain joins TRBV12-3 or TRBV12-4 and TRBJ2-2; TRBD1 matches at 8 bases. CDR3 size: 18 residues. The V segment lost 6 bases and the J segment 2 bases; nucleotides outside the gene matches: 14. This CDR3 reads CASSPTEGRGLNTGELFF. CDR3 coding DNA: TGTGCCAGCAGCCCTACGGAGGGCAGGGGGCTAAACACCGGGGAGCTGTTTTTT.

This clonotype was picked up a small number of times. The DNA for the CDR3 is TGTGCCAGCAGCTTTGAGGGATTTAGCAATCAGCCCCAGCATTTT. This codes for CASSFEGFSNQPQHF. The V gene is TRBV5-8, the J gene TRBJ1-5; no clear D gene. Germline V gene data show CDR1 as SGHTS and CDR2 as YDEGEE. This CDR3 contains 15 residues. Trimming pared 2 bases from V and 0 bases from J, leaving 9 bases between. The variable domain in full, with the rest retrieved from reference TRBV5-8 and TRBJ1-5, is EAGVTQSPTHLIKTRGQQATLRCSPISGHTSVYWYQQALGLGLQFLLWYDEGEERNRGNFPPRFSGRQFPNYSSELNVNALELEDSALYLCASSFEGFSNQPQHFGDGTRLSIL.

At least ten counts were recorded for this clonotype. The chain couples TRBV4-3 to TRBJ2-1; D is undetermined. V lost 1 base, J lost 3 bases, and 7 bases lay in between. Germline V gene lookup returns CDR1 LGHNA and CDR2 YSLEER. CDR3 length: 14 residues. CDR3 sequence: CASSQGTYYNEQFF. The CDR3 DNA reads as TGCGCCAGCAGCCAAGGGACCTACTACAATGAGCAGTTCTTC.

The V and J genes are TRBV7-2 and TRBJ2-3; 9 bases are a match to TRBD2. CDR1 SGHTA and CDR2 FQGNSA come from the germline V gene. The CDR3 contains 18 residues. V lost 3 bases and J lost 1; bases outside the gene matches: 11. CDR3 amino acids: CASSFLRGGYRGTDTQYF. CDR3 coding DNA: TGTGCCAGCAGCTTTTTGCGGGGGGGCTACAGGGGCACAGATACGCAGTATTTT.

This clonotype was seen ten or more times. The J gene is TRBJ1-4, the V gene TRBV27; D uncertain. This CDR3 is built from 15 residues. CDR1 and CDR2 from the germline V gene are MNHEY and SMNVEV (reference sequence). Trimming removed 6 bases at V and 8 bases at J, with 19 bases between. DNA of the CDR3: TGTGCCAGCAGACCAATCTCCGTACCGAAGGAAAAACTGTTTTTT. It specifies CASRPISVPKEKLFF.

At least ten counts were recorded for this clonotype. J is TRBJ2-1 and V is TRBV11-2; TRBD2 matches 7 bases. CDR1 and CDR2 from the germline V gene are SGHAT and FQNNGV. The length of the CDR3 is 15 residues. The V gene end was trimmed by 5 bases and the J gene end by 2 bases; junction bases not matched to a gene: 6. The CDR3 reads CASSSGARTYNEQFF. The CDR3 nucleotides are TGTGCCAGCAGCAGCGGGGCCCGGACCTACAATGAGCAGTTCTTC.

The rearrangement uses TRBV4-2 and TRBJ2-2; no firm D call. This CDR3 has 15 residues. Germline V gene sequence: CDR1 LGHNA, CDR2 YNFKEQ. V was cut by 3 bases and J by 4 bases, with 12 bases left in between. The CDR3 nucleotides are TGTGCCAGCAGCCAGGCGGTTTCGGGCACCGGGGAGCTGTTTTTT. It translates to CASSQAVSGTGELFF.

Ten or more counts support this clonotype. CDR3 sequence: CASSLTGGNTEAFF. CDR3 in DNA: TGTGCCAGCAGCTTGACCGGGGGCAACACTGAAGCTTTCTTT. V gene TRBV7-6 combines with J gene TRBJ1-1, with a tentative D call TRBD1 (6 bases). Germline CDR1 is SGHVS and CDR2 is FNYEAQ. Between the trimmed V and J ends, which lost 3 bases and 2 bases, there was a span of 10 bases. The CDR3 runs to 14 residues.

This chain links TRBV7-2 with TRBJ2-1, with 7 nucleotides matching TRBD2. Unmatched junction bases numbered 5, after V lost 3 bases and J lost 0 bases. The V gene's germline CDR1 is SGHTA and CDR2 FQGNSA. CDR3 size: 16 residues. CDR3 coding DNA: TGTGCCAGCAGCTTGGGCGGGAGCCCCTCCTACAATGAGCAGTTCTTC. This gives the protein CASSLGGSPSYNEQFF.

The sample holds a few counts of this clonotype. The chain links TRBV2 to TRBJ2-7, with D tentatively TRBD2 (6 bases). Trimming removed 5 bases from V and 7 bases from J, with 15 bases in between. Looked up from germline, CDR1 is SNHLY and CDR2 is FYNNEI. This CDR3 spans 13 amino acids. CDR3 sequence: CASSPLPGDEQYF. DNA for the CDR3: TGTGCCAGCAGTCCACTGCCGGGGGATGAGCAGTACTTC.

This clonotype was seen repeatedly, ten times or more. The chain joins TRBV12-3 or TRBV12-4 to TRBJ1-3; 8 nucleotides agree with TRBD1. Trimming removed 4 bases from V and 7 bases from J; junction bases left unmatched: 9. The CDR3 has 15 amino acids. CDR3 loop: CASSSWTGSLNTIYF. CDR3 nucleotides: TGTGCCAGCAGTTCCTGGACAGGGTCCCTGAACACCATATATTTT.

This clonotype was detected ten times or more. This chain joins TRBV3-1 and TRBJ1-1; D gene unclear. Trimming left V 4 bases short and J 0 bases short, with 9 bases between. The CDR3 length is 14 residues. From germline, CDR1 is LGHDT and CDR2 YNNKEL (reference sequence). This CDR3 reads CASSPFGLNTEAFF. The DNA of the CDR3 is TGTGCCAGCAGCCCATTCGGGTTGAACACTGAAGCTTTCTTT.

This clonotype was seen at least ten times. This chain links TRBV20-1 with TRBJ1-2; D is possibly TRBD1 (6 bases). CDR1 is DFQATT and CDR2 is SNEGSKA in the germline V gene (reference sequence). V shed 6 bases and J shed 0 bases, with 14 bases lying between them. There are 14 residues in the CDR3. CDR3 protein: CSAAQGTANYGYTF. CDR3 sequence (DNA): TGCAGTGCCGCACAGGGAACGGCTAACTATGGCTACACCTTC.

Ten or more counts support this clonotype. This chain links TRBV7-2 with TRBJ2-2; D is ambiguous. This CDR3 is 14 amino acids long. CDR1 is SGHTA, CDR2 FQGNSA, per germline. Trimming removed 1 base from V and 5 bases from J, with 8 bases in between. The CDR3 DNA is TGTGCCAGCAGCTTAGAGCTATTTACCGGGGAGCTGTTTTTT. Amino acids: CASSLELFTGELFF.